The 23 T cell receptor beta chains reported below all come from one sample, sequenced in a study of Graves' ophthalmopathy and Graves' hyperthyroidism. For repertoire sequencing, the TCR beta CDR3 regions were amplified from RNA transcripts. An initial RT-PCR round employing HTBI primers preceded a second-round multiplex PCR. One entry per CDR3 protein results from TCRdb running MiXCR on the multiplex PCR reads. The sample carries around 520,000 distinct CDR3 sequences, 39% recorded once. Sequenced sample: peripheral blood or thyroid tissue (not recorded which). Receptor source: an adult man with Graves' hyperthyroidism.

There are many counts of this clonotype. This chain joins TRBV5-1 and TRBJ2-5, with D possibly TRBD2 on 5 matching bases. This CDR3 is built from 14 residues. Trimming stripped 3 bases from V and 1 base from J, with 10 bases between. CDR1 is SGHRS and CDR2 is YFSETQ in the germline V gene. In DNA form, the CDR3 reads TGCGCCAGCAGCTCAACCGGGGTCCAAGAGACCCAGTACTTC. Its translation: CASSSTGVQETQYF.

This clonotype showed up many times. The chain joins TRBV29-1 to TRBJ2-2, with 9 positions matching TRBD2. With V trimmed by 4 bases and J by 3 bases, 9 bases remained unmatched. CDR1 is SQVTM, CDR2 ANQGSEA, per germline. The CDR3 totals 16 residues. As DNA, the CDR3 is TGCAGCGTTGGAGTAGCGGGAGAAGAAGACACCGGGGAGCTGTTTTTT. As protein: CSVGVAGEEDTGELFF.

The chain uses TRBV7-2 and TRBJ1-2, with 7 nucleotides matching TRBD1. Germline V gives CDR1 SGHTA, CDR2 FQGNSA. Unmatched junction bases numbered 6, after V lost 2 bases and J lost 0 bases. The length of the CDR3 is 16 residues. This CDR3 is CASSLRGGTANYGYTF. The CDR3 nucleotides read TGTGCCAGCAGCTTACGAGGGGGGACAGCTAACTATGGCTACACCTTC.

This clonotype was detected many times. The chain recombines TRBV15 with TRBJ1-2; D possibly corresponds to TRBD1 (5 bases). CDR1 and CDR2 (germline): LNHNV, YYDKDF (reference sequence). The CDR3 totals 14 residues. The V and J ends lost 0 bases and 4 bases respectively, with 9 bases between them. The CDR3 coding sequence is TGTGCCACCAGCAGAGATGAACAGGCCTATGGCTACACCTTC. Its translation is CATSRDEQAYGYTF.

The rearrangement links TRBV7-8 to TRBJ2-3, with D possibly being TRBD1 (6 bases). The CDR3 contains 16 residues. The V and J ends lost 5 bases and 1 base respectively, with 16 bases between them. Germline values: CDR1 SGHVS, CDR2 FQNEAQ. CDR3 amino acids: CASSDPRDKRTDTQYF. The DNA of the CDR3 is TGTGCCAGCAGCGACCCCCGGGACAAGCGCACAGATACGCAGTATTTT.

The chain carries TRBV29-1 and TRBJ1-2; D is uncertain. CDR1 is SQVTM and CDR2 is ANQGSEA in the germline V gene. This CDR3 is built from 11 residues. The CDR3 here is CSWVSGYGYTF. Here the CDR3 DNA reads TGCAGTTGGGTATCGGGCTATGGCTACACCTTC. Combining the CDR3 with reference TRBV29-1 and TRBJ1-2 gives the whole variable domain SAVISQKPSRDICQRGTSLTIQCQVDSQVTMMFWYRQQPGQSLTLIATANQGSEATYESGFVIDKFPISRPNLTFSTLTVSNMSPEDSSIYLCSWVSGYGYTFGSGTRLTVV.

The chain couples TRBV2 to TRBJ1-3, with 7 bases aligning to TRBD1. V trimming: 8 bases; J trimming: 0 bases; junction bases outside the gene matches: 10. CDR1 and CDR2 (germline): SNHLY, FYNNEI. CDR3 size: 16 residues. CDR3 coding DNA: TGTGCCAGCTCACCCAGACAGGGATCCTCTGGAAACACCATATATTTT. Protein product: CASSPRQGSSGNTIYF.

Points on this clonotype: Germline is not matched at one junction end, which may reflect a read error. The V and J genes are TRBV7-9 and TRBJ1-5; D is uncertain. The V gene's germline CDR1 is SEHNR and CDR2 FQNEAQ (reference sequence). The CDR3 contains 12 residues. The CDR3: CASSPADQPPHF. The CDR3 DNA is TGTGCCAGCAGCCCGGCCGATCAGCCCCCGCATTTT.

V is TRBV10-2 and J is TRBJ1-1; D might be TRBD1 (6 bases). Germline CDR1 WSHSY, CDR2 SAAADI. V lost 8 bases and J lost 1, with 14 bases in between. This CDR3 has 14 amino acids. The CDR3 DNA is TGCGCCAGCCGAAGGACAGCCGAGAACACTGAAGCTTTCTTT. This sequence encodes CASRRTAENTEAFF.

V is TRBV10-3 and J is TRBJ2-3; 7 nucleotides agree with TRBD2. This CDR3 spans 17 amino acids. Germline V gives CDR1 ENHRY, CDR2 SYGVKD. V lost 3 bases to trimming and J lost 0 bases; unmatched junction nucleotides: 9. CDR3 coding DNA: TGTGCCATCAGTGAAATGGGGGGGTCGACTAGCACAGATACGCAGTATTTT. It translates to CAISEMGGSTSTDTQYF.

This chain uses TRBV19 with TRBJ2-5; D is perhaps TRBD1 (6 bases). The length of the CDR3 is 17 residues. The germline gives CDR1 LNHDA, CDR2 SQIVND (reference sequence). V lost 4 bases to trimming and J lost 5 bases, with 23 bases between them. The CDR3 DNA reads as TGTGCCAGTAGTACCCGAATTCAGGGGAGTCAAAGTGAGACCCAGTACTTC. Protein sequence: CASSTRIQGSQSETQYF. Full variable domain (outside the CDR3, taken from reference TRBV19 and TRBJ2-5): DGGITQSPKYLFRKEGQNVTLSCEQNLNHDAMYWYRQDPGQGLRLIYYSQIVNDFQKGDIAEGYSVSREKKESFPLTVTSAQKNPTAFYLCASSTRIQGSQSETQYFGPGTRLLVL.

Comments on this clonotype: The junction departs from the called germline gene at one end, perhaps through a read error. The CDR3: CASSDYGTEVPFQETQYF. CDR3 bases: TGTGCCAGCAGTGATTATGGGACAGAAGTTCCCTTTCAAGAGACCCAGTACTTC. This chain joins TRBV10-3 and TRBJ2-5; 7 positions match TRBD1. The germline CDR1 and CDR2 sequences are ENHRY and SYGVKD. This CDR3 has 18 residues.

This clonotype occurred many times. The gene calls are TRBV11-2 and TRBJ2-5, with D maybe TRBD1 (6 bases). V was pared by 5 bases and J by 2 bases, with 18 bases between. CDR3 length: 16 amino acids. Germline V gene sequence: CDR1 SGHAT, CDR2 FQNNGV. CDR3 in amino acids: CASSANPGTPQETQYF. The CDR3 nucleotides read TGTGCCAGCAGCGCCAACCCCGGGACACCACAAGAGACCCAGTACTTC.

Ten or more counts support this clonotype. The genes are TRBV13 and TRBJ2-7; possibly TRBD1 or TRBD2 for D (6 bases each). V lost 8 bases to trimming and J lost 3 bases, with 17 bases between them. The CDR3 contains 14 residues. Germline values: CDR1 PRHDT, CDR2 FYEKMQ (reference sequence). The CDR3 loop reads CASCLGGSNYEQYF. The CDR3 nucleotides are TGTGCCAGCTGCCTAGGGGGGAGTAACTACGAGCAGTACTTC. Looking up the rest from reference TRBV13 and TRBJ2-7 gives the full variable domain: AAGVIQSPRHLIKEKRETATLKCYPIPRHDTVYWYQQGPGQDPQFLISFYEKMQSDKGSIPDRFSAQQFSDYHSELNMSSLELGDSALYFCASCLGGSNYEQYFGPGTRLTVT.

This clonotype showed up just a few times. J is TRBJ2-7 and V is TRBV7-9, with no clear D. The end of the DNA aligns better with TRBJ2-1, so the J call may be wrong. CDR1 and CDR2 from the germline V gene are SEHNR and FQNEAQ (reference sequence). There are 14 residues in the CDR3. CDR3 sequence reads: CASNLGPARNEQFF. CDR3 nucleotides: TGTGCCAGCAACCTAGGACCAGCGCGCAATGAGCAGTTCTTC.

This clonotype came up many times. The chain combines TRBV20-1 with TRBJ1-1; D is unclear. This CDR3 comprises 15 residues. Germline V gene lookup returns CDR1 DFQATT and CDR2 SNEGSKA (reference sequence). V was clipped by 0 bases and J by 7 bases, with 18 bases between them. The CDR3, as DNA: TGCAGTGCTAGAGATAAGGACTATGGGTTTCATGAAGCTTTCTTT. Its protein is CSARDKDYGFHEAFF.

CDR3 sequence reads: CAIGKRGVDNEAFF. CDR3 coding DNA: TGTGCCATCGGGAAGCGGGGAGTGGACAATGAAGCTTTCTTT. V and J are TRBV10-3 and TRBJ1-1; D possibly corresponds to TRBD1 (5 bases). The length of the CDR3 is 14 residues. The germline V gene has CDR1 ENHRY and CDR2 SYGVKD. Between the trimmed V and J ends, which lost 8 bases and 7 bases, there was a span of 20 bases.

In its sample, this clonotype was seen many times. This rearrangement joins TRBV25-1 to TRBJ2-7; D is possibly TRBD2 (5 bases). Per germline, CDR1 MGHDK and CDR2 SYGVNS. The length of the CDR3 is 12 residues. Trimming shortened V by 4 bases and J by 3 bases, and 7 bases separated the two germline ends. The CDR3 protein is CASSAGIYEQYF. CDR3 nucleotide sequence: TGTGCCAGCAGTGCCGGGATCTACGAGCAGTACTTC.

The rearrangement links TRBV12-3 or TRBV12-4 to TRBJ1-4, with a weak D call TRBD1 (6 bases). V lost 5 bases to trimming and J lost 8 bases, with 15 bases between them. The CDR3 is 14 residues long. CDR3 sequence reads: CASSTNRENEKLFF. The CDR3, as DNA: TGTGCCAGCAGTACAAACAGGGAAAACGAAAAACTGTTTTTT.

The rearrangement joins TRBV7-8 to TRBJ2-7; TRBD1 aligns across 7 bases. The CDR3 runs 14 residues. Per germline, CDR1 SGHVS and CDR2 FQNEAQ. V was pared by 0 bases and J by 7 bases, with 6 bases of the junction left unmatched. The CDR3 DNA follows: TGTGCCAGCAGCTTAGCGGGGACAGTAGGGGAGCAGTACTTC. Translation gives CASSLAGTVGEQYF.

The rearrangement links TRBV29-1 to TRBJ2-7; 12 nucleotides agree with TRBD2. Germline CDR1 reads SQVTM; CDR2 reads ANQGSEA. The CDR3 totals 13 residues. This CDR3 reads CSLLAGGPDEQYF. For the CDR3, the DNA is TGCAGTCTCCTAGCGGGAGGGCCCGATGAGCAGTACTTC.

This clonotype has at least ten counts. The CDR3 loop reads CSARGLAWYEQYF. CDR3 nucleotide sequence: TGCAGTGCTAGAGGTCTAGCCTGGTACGAGCAGTACTTC. The chain combines TRBV20-1 with TRBJ2-7; D is perhaps TRBD2 (5 bases). Germline assignment: CDR1 DFQATT and CDR2 SNEGSKA (reference sequence). The CDR3 runs 13 residues. V dropped 1 base and J dropped 4 bases, with 11 bases sitting between them.

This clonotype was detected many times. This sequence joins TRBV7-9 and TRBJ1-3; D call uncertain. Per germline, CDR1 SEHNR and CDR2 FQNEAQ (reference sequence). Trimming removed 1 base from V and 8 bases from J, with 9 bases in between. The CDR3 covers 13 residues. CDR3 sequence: CASSLGVRDTIYF. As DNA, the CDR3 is TGTGCCAGCAGCTTAGGGGTGCGCGACACCATATATTTT.